A single sample is the source of the 24 T cell receptor beta chains below, sequenced in a study of blood T cells in healthy people across ages. Primers used in a second PCR of roughly 6 to 11 cycles were a sample-barcoded 5' primer and a J-beta primer mix. TCRdb reanalysed the 5' RACE reads using MiXCR and keeps one entry per CDR3 protein. The sample lists roughly 800,000 distinct CDR3 sequences; roughly 60% were seen once. Input material: blood. The source of these receptors is a man aged 30 to 45 in good health.

This clonotype was detected a few times. The chain uses TRBV6-5 and TRBJ1-2; D gene unclear. Germline values: CDR1 MNHEY, CDR2 SVGAGI. This CDR3 has 14 residues. The V end was cut by 5 bases, the J end by 8 bases, with 18 bases between. The CDR3 DNA reads as TGTGCCAGCAGTCCACGGAGTGCGATGGTCGGCTACACCTTC. It encodes CASSPRSAMVGYTF.

V is TRBV6-6 and J is TRBJ1-5; the D is unclear. V was shortened by 6 bases and J by 0 bases, with 9 bases between the two germline ends. Germline CDR1 MNHNY, CDR2 SVGAGI (reference sequence). The length of the CDR3 is 14 residues. The CDR3 DNA sequence: TGTGCCAGCAGCAATACAGCTAGCAATCAGCCCCAGCATTTT. Protein sequence: CASSNTASNQPQHF.

This rearrangement joins TRBV3-1 to TRBJ2-5, with 7 bases lining up with TRBD2. Germline loops: CDR1 LGHDT, CDR2 YNNKEL (reference sequence). The CDR3 has 15 residues. V lost 4 bases to trimming and J lost 5 bases; unmatched junction nucleotides: 10. In DNA, the CDR3 is TGTGCCAGCAGCCCGCTACTGGGAGGGCTGGAGACCCAGTACTTC. This codes for CASSPLLGGLETQYF.

J is TRBJ2-5 and V is TRBV9; D possibly matches TRBD1 or TRBD2 (5 bases each). Germline V gene data show CDR1 as SGDLS and CDR2 as YYNGEE. The CDR3 loop spans 13 amino acids. Between the trimmed V and J ends, which lost 4 bases and 4 bases, there was a span of 11 bases. In DNA form, the CDR3 reads TGTGCCAGCAGCCAGGGAGTCGGAGAGACCCAGTACTTC. It specifies CASSQGVGETQYF.

Note on this clonotype: At one of its ends the junction is not consistent with the germline gene, which may arise from a read error. In DNA form, the CDR3 reads TGTGCCGGCAGCTTTTATAGCGAGCAGTTCTTC. It is translated as CAGSFYSEQFF. The rearrangement joins TRBV7-2 to TRBJ2-1; D is unclear. The CDR3 totals 11 residues. In germline, CDR1 is SGHTA, CDR2 FQGNSA.

This clonotype showed up just a few times. The chain couples TRBV28 to TRBJ1-2; D is undetermined. The V end lost 2 bases, the J end lost 6 bases, and 10 bases lay between the germline ends. Germline-derived CDR1 and CDR2 are MDHEN and SYDVKM. CDR3 length: 13 residues. Here the CDR3 reads CASSLTGSDGYTF. CDR3 DNA sequence: TGTGCCAGCAGTTTAACCGGGTCCGATGGCTACACCTTC.

This sequence joins TRBV3-1 and TRBJ2-7; D uncertain. V was pared by 3 bases and J by 2 bases, with 14 bases between. The CDR3 sequence is 15 residues long. CDR1 and CDR2 (germline): LGHDT, YNNKEL (reference sequence). This chain's CDR3 is CASSQSLFAAYEQYF. Here the CDR3 DNA reads TGTGCCAGCAGCCAGTCCCTTTTTGCGGCCTACGAGCAGTACTTC.

This sequence joins TRBV7-9 and TRBJ2-3; 10 bases agree with TRBD1. From germline, CDR1 is SEHNR and CDR2 FQNEAQ (reference sequence). The CDR3 length is 15 residues. Trimming cost V 4 bases and J 4 bases; bases outside gene matches: 5. CDR3 coding DNA: TGTGCCAGCAGCTCAGACAGGGGGCCCCCAGATACGCAGTATTTT. It codes for CASSSDRGPPDTQYF.

The rearrangement links TRBV5-1 to TRBJ1-1; a possible D gene is TRBD1 (6 bases). The CDR3 is made up of 15 amino acids. Germline assignment: CDR1 SGHRS and CDR2 YFSETQ. V lost 5 bases to trimming and J lost 1 base, with 15 bases between them. CDR3 sequence reads: CASSTNRGANTEAFF. DNA of the CDR3: TGCGCCAGCAGTACAAATCGGGGGGCGAACACTGAAGCTTTCTTT.

The chain has TRBV11-2 and TRBJ2-7; TRBD1 is a possible D gene (6 bases). Per germline, CDR1 SGHAT and CDR2 FQNNGV. The V end lost 5 bases, the J end lost 0 bases, and 11 bases lay between the germline ends. The CDR3 spans 14 residues. CDR3 sequence reads: CASSPYRASYEQYF. CDR3 sequence (DNA): TGTGCCAGCAGCCCATACAGGGCCTCCTACGAGCAGTACTTC. Filled out from reference TRBV11-2 and TRBJ2-7, the complete variable domain reads EAGVAQSPRYKIIEKRQSVAFWCNPISGHATLYWYQQILGQGPKLLIQFQNNGVVDDSQLPKDRFSAERLKGVDSTLKIQPAKLEDSAVYLCASSPYRASYEQYFGPGTRLTVT.

This clonotype was observed a handful of times. This sequence joins TRBV29-1 and TRBJ2-7; D may be TRBD1 or TRBD2 (5 bases each). Trimming cost V 4 bases and J 4 bases, with 14 bases left between them. Germline assignment: CDR1 SQVTM and CDR2 ANQGSEA. The CDR3 is 13 amino acids. CDR3 DNA: TGCAGCGTTGTGGGGACCTACCGGTACGAGCAGTACTTC. Translated: CSVVGTYRYEQYF.

This chain joins TRBV27 and TRBJ2-3; D unresolved. Germline CDR1 MNHEY, CDR2 SMNVEV (reference sequence). The V gene lost 7 bases and the J gene lost 7 bases, with 12 bases spanning the gap. The CDR3 sequence is 12 residues long. The CDR3 DNA follows: TGTGCCAGCAATCCCCCCCGTCATACGCAGTATTTT. Protein sequence: CASNPPRHTQYF.

The V gene is TRBV7-2, the J gene TRBJ2-5, with no clear D. Germline V gene sequence: CDR1 SGHTA, CDR2 FQGNSA. V lost 5 bases to trimming and J lost 2 bases, with 12 bases between them. The CDR3 sequence is 14 residues long. The CDR3: CASSGWTQQETQYF. The CDR3 DNA reads TGTGCCAGCAGCGGATGGACGCAACAAGAGACCCAGTACTTC.

The chain has TRBV7-2 and TRBJ2-1; 11 nucleotides match TRBD2. TRBJ2-7 explains the end of the DNA better; the J call may be wrong. This CDR3 region has 19 residues. Germline CDR1 SGHTA, CDR2 FQGNSA. The CDR3 here is CASSLAIAGGPGSYNEQYF. CDR3 DNA sequence: TGTGCCAGCAGCTTAGCCATAGCGGGAGGGCCGGGGTCCTACAATGAGCAGTACTTC.

This rearrangement joins TRBV11-1 to TRBJ2-5; D is perhaps TRBD1 or TRBD2 (5 bases each). This CDR3 has 14 residues. Germline assignment: CDR1 SGHAT and CDR2 FQDESV (reference sequence). V lost 5 bases and J 11 bases, leaving 21 bases between the germline ends. The CDR3 nucleotides read TGTGCCAGCAGCCGGGACCACGGTATCAATGAGCAGTACTTC. Its translation: CASSRDHGINEQYF.

V and J are TRBV7-2 and TRBJ1-2, with a possible D match to TRBD1 (6 bases). V lost 5 bases to trimming and J lost 4 bases, with 14 bases between them. The CDR3 consists of 14 residues. Germline loops: CDR1 SGHTA, CDR2 FQGNSA. CDR3 DNA sequence: TGTACCAGCAGCCTGACAGGTGACGTCTATGGCTACACCTTC. Its translation is CTSSLTGDVYGYTF.

The chain couples TRBV21-1 to TRBJ2-7; the table's D call, TRBD1, has no DNA check behind it. TRBV21-1 is tagged as a pseudogene. The CDR3 spans 15 residues. The CDR3 is CASSSKRCRGHEQYF. CDR3 in DNA: TGTGCCAGCAGCAGTAAGAGATGCAGGGGCCACGAGCAGTACTTC.

V is TRBV12-3 or TRBV12-4 and J is TRBJ1-1; D not resolved. V gave up 2 bases and J gave up 11 bases, with 12 bases separating them. The CDR3 has 12 residues. This chain's CDR3 is CASSLSSLGAFF. CDR3 DNA sequence: TGTGCCAGCAGTTTATCCAGCTTGGGGGCTTTCTTT.

The chain recombines TRBV7-2 with TRBJ2-3; no reliable D call. The CDR3 contains 14 residues. V was shortened by 1 base and J by 1 base, with 6 bases between the two germline ends. Germline CDR1 is SGHTA and CDR2 is FQGNSA. The CDR3 is CASSLGARTDTQYF. The CDR3 bases are TGTGCCAGCAGCTTAGGGGCCCGCACAGATACGCAGTATTTT.

CDR3 nucleotides: TGCAGCGCCCGTCCGCATGGGGACACTGAAGCTTTCTTT. This gives the protein CSARPHGDTEAFF. The gene calls are TRBV29-1 and TRBJ1-1, with D uncertain. Germline-derived CDR1 and CDR2 are SQVTM and ANQGSEA. The CDR3 totals 13 residues. Trimming stripped 7 bases from V and 3 bases from J, with 15 bases between. Combining the CDR3 with reference TRBV29-1 and TRBJ1-1 gives the whole variable domain SAVISQKPSRDICQRGTSLTIQCQVDSQVTMMFWYRQQPGQSLTLIATANQGSEATYESGFVIDKFPISRPNLTFSTLTVSNMSPEDSSIYLCSARPHGDTEAFFGQGTRLTVV.

This clonotype was counted between two and nine times. The chain carries TRBV6-2 or TRBV6-3 and TRBJ2-2; possible D gene TRBD1, 5 bases. This CDR3 contains 15 residues. V lost 7 bases to trimming and J lost 1 base, with 13 bases between them. Germline V gene lookup returns CDR1 MNHEY and CDR2 SVGEGT. CDR3 bases: TGTGCCAGCAACCCAATTGGACAGAACACCGGGGAGCTGTTTTTT. Amino acid sequence: CASNPIGQNTGELFF.

The rearrangement links TRBV13 to TRBJ2-3; either TRBD1 or TRBD2 may fit D (6 bases each). The V and J ends lost 6 bases and 2 bases respectively, with 27 bases between them. The CDR3 spans 19 residues. From germline, CDR1 is PRHDT and CDR2 FYEKMQ (reference sequence). The CDR3 spells CASRSRLAIERGITDTQYF. The CDR3 bases are TGTGCCAGCAGGTCTAGGCTAGCGATTGAAAGGGGGATCACAGATACGCAGTATTTT.

This clonotype was counted between two and nine times. This sequence joins TRBV15 and TRBJ2-5; D is perhaps TRBD2 (5 bases). The CDR3 sequence is 12 residues long. Trimming stripped 4 bases from V and 4 bases from J, with 7 bases between. Germline values: CDR1 LNHNV, CDR2 YYDKDF (reference sequence). CDR3 in amino acids: CATSKRLETQYF. CDR3 in DNA: TGTGCCACCAGCAAGCGGCTAGAGACCCAGTACTTC.

The rearrangement links TRBV7-8 to TRBJ2-5; D is perhaps TRBD2 (6 bases). Germline lookup yields CDR1 SGHVS and CDR2 FQNEAQ. V lost 1 base, J lost 3 bases, and 15 bases lay in between. The CDR3 totals 16 residues. This CDR3 is CASSLGGTGTEETQYF. CDR3 in DNA: TGTGCCAGCAGCTTAGGAGGTACGGGGACTGAAGAGACCCAGTACTTC. The whole variable domain, remainder taken from reference TRBV7-8 and TRBJ2-5, is GAGVSQSPRYKVAKRGQDVALRCDPISGHVSLFWYQQALGQGPEFLTYFQNEAQLDKSGLPSDRFFAERPEGSVSTLKIQRTQQEDSAVYLCASSLGGTGTEETQYFGPGTRLLVL.